This T cell receptor (beta chain) is drawn from a study of blood T cell repertoires in COVID-19. Study overall: The samples span acute and convalescent COVID-19 from the United States, Italy and Spain. The cDNA or gDNA used as material had been derived from T cells, B-cell-depleted T cells, or PBMCs.

The protocol was immunoSEQ multiplex PCR, while the TCRdb copy is restricted to in-frame clones and leaves out a portion. The sample has 55,000 to 80,000 clones, just under 85% seen once. Per the germline V gene, CDR1 is LGHDT and CDR2 is YNNKEL (reference sequence). V shed 4 bases and J shed 0 bases, with 12 bases lying between them. This CDR3 is built from 15 residues. Source material: peripheral blood. The sequence came from a man aged 65-85 years with acute or convalescent COVID-19. The chain couples TRBV3-1 (or the pseudogene TRBV3-2) to TRBJ1-1; D may be TRBD1 (6 bases). The CDR3 sequence: CASSLSGTLNTEAFF. For the CDR3, the DNA is TGTGCCAGCAGCCTCTCCGGGACACTGAACACTGAAGCTTTCTTT.